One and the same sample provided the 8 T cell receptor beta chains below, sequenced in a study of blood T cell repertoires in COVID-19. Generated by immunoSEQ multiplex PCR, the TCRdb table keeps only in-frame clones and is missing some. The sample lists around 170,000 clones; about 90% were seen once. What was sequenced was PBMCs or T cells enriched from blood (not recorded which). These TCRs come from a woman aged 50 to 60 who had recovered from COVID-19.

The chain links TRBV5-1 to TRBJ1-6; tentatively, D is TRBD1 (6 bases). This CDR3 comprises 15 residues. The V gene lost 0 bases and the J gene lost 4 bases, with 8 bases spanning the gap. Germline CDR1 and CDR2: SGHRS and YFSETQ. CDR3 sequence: CASSLAGQYNSPLHF. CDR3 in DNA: TGCGCCAGCAGCTTGGCCGGACAGTATAATTCACCCCTCCACTTT.

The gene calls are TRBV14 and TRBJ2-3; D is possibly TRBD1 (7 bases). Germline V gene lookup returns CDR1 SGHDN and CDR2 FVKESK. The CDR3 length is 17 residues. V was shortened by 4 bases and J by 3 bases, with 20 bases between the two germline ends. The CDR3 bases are TGTGCCAGCAGCCTCACCTCAGGGGGGAAAGTTACAGATACGCAGTATTTT. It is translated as CASSLTSGGKVTDTQYF.

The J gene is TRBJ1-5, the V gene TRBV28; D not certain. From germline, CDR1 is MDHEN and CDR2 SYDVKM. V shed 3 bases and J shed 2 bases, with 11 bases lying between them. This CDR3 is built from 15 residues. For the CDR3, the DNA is TGTGCCAGCAGTTTGATAGGAGGCGGCAATCAGCCCCAGCATTTT. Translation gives CASSLIGGGNQPQHF.

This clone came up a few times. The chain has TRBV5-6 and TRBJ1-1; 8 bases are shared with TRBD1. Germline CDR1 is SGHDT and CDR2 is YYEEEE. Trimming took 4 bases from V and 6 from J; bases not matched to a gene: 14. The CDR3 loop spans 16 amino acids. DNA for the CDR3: TGTGCCAGCAGCCTAGGAACTCCAGGGGGCGCGTCTGAAGCTTTCTTT. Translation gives CASSLGTPGGASEAFF.

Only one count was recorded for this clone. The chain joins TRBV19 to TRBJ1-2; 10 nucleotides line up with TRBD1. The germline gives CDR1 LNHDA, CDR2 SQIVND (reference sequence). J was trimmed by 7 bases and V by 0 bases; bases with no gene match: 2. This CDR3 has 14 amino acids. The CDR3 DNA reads TGTGCCAGTAGTATAGAGGGGACAGGGGCTGGCTACACCTTC. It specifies CASSIEGTGAGYTF.

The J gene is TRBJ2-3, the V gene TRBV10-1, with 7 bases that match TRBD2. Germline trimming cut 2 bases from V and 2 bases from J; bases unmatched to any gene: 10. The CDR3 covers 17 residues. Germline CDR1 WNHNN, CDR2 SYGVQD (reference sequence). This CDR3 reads CASSEELSSGVTDTQYF. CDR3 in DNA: TGCGCCAGCAGTGAGGAGCTATCTAGCGGAGTCACAGATACGCAGTATTTT.

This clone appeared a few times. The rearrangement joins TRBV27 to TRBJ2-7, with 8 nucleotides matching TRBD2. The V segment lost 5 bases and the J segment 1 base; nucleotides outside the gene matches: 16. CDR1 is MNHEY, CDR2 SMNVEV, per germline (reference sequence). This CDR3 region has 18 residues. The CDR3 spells CASSQKFNRVAGSYEQYF. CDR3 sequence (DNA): TGTGCCAGCAGTCAAAAATTTAATCGGGTAGCGGGGTCCTACGAGCAGTACTTC.

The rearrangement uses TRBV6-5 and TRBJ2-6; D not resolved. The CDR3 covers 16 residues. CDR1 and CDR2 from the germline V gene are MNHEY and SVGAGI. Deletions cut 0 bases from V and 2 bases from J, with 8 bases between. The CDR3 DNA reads TGTGCCAGCAGTTACTCGGGCAGGACTGGGGCCAACGTCCTGACTTTC. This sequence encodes CASSYSGRTGANVLTF.